This T cell receptor (beta chain) was recovered during a study of blood T cells in healthy people across ages. Study-level information: Capture via template switching afforded approximately one barcoded beta molecule per two T cells.

This clonotype was seen ten or more times. Trimming took 5 bases from V and 6 from J, leaving 8 bases between them. This CDR3 is 11 amino acids long. Germline V gene lookup returns CDR1 SEHNR and CDR2 FQNEAQ (reference sequence). A second PCR, run for about 7 to 11 cycles, used a sample-barcoded 5' primer plus a J-beta primer mix. TCRdb itself ran the 5' RACE reads through MiXCR, one entry per CDR3 protein. The data hold about 970,000 distinct CDR3 sequences, with just over 50% observed a single time. Every participating donor contributed 7.5 to 10 milliliters of peripheral blood through a draw. What was sequenced was blood. This TCR was recovered from a woman in her sixties or seventies in good health. The chain couples TRBV7-9 to TRBJ2-7; D is unclear. CDR3 loop: CASSAWGEQYF. The CDR3, as DNA: TGTGCCAGCAGCGCTTGGGGCGAGCAGTACTTC.